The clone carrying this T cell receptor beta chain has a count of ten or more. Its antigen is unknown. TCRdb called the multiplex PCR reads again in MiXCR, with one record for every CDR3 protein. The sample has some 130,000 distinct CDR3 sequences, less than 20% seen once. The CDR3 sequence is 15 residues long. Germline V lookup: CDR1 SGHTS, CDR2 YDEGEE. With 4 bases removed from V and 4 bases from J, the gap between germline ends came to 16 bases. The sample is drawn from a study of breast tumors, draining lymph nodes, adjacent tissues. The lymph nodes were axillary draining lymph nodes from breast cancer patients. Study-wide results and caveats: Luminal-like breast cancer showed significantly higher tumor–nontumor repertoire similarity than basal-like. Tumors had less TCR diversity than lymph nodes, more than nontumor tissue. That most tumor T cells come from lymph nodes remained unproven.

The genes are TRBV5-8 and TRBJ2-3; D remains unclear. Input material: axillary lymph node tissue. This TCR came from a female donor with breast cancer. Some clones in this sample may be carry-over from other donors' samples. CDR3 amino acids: CASSPFREGADTQYF. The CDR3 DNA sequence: TGTGCCAGCAGCCCCTTCAGAGAAGGAGCAGATACGCAGTATTTT.